This TCR beta chain is from a study of T-cell reconstitution after alpha-beta-depleted transplantation in children. With 3 bases clipped from V and 2 bases from J, the junction kept 5 bases outside the gene matches. The CDR3 length is 16 residues. The germline V gene encodes CDR1 ENHRY and CDR2 SYGVKD. TCRbeta library construction was performed incorporating unique molecular identifiers. TCRdb reprocessed the PCR reads via MiXCR and lists one record per CDR3 protein. Here the sample spans almost 500,000 distinct CDR3 sequences, roughly an eighth being singletons. This clonotype occurred a few times. Sequencing was performed on PBMCs from the stem cell graft donor, taken from the stem cell graft. This receptor was identified in a human donor who donated a stem cell graft to a child with combined immunodeficiency. The rearrangement uses TRBV10-3 and TRBJ1-3; TRBD1 matches at 9 bases. CDR3 loop: CAISDYTGGTGNTIYF. For the CDR3, the DNA is TGTGCCATCAGTGATTACACAGGGGGCACTGGAAACACCATATATTTT.